This is a list of T cell receptor beta chains from one sample in a study of blood T cell repertoires in COVID-19. Profiling relied on immunoSEQ multiplex PCR, and the TCRdb table lists in-frame clones only, not all of them. Of about 230,000 clones listed, around nine tenths were seen once; the top ten hold around 4%. Sequencing was carried out using PBMCs or T cells enriched from blood (not recorded which). These receptors came from a woman in her twenties or thirties with acute COVID-19. Both conserved end residues are part of each CDR3. D genes are given only for firm matches.

j_gene: TRBJ1-5; d_gene: TRBD1; v_gene: TRBV7-2; CDR3aa: CASSLAFGQGDSNQPQHF
j_gene: TRBJ2-7; d_gene: TRBD1; v_gene: TRBV5-5; CDR3aa: CASSLEGTGGVYEQYF
j_gene: TRBJ1-5; d_gene: TRBD1; v_gene: TRBV9; CDR3aa: CASSPTGAGQPQHF
j_gene: TRBJ2-5; d_gene: TRBD1; v_gene: TRBV15; CDR3aa: CATSLTDRAQETQYF
j_gene: TRBJ2-1; d_gene: TRBD2; v_gene: TRBV19; CDR3aa: CASKPGGSNEQFF
j_gene: TRBJ2-2; d_gene: TRBD1; v_gene: TRBV6-5; CDR3aa: CASSYRQGLGELFF
j_gene: TRBJ2-5; d_gene: TRBD1; v_gene: TRBV30; CDR3aa: CAWSKDRGQETQYF
j_gene: TRBJ1-1; d_gene: TRBD1; v_gene: TRBV28; CDR3aa: CASSLGQGTMNTEAFF
j_gene: TRBJ2-2; d_gene: .; v_gene: TRBV11-3; CDR3aa: CASSTLGGGELFF
j_gene: TRBJ2-1; d_gene: TRBD2; v_gene: TRBV14; CDR3aa: CASSSPGLAWFF
j_gene: TRBJ2-7; d_gene: .; v_gene: TRBV28; CDR3aa: CASSLFPGSYEQYF
j_gene: TRBJ2-3; d_gene: TRBD1; v_gene: TRBV18; CDR3aa: CASSNLGQGIGDTQYF
j_gene: TRBJ1-2; d_gene: .; v_gene: TRBV2; CDR3aa: CASSIREGPLSYGYTF
j_gene: TRBJ2-6; d_gene: .; v_gene: TRBV30; CDR3aa: CAWTRPTDGANVLTF
j_gene: TRBJ1-2; d_gene: TRBD1; v_gene: TRBV6-5; CDR3aa: CASSYEQGARYGYTF
j_gene: TRBJ2-1; d_gene: TRBD1; v_gene: TRBV10-1; CDR3aa: CASSFGPGQGAYEQFF
j_gene: TRBJ2-7; d_gene: TRBD1; v_gene: TRBV7-2; CDR3aa: CASSGIWDRAYEQYF